The entry below describes one T cell receptor beta chain. Antigen specificity is unknown. Early-stage hepatocellular carcinoma patients were treatment-naïve prior to resection. Trimming took 6 bases from V and 4 from J; bases not matched to a gene: 7. CDR3 size: 15 residues. From germline, CDR1 is MNHNY and CDR2 SVGAGI (reference sequence). The repertoire was sequenced with immunoSEQ multiplex PCR; TCRdb's copy has only in-frame clones and lacks some. The table lists 20,000 to 25,000 clones, roughly 73% of them singletons, with about a sixth in the top ten. This sample stems from a study of intratumoral heterogeneity in liver cancer. Study information: Most patients were male, with a median age of approximately 63 years.

Points from the study as a whole: A noted limitation was under-sampling of tumor-infiltrating lymphocytes.

The sequence was obtained from a woman in her seventies with hepatocellular carcinoma. The input for sequencing was tumor-adjacent normal tissue, taken before any cancer treatment. This chain links TRBV6-6 with TRBJ2-3, with 10 bases matching TRBD2. The CDR3 nucleotides read TGTGCCAGCAGCCAAGCGGGAGGGCCAGCAGATACGCAGTATTTT. This gives the protein CASSQAGGPADTQYF.